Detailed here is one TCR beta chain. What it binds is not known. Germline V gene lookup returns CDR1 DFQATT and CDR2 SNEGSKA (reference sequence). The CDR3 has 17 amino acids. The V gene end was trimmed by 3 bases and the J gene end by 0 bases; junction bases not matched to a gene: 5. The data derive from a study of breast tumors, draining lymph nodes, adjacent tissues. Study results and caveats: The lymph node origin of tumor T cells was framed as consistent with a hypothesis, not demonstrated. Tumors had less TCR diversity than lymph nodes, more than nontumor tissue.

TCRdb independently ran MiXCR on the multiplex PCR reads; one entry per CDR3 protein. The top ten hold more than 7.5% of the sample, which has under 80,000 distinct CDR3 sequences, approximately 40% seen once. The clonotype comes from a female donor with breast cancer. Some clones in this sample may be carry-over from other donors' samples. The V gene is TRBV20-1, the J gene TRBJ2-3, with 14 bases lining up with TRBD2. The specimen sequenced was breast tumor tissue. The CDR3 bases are TGCAGTGCTAGCGGGACTAGCGGGAGCCCTAGCACAGATACGCAGTATTTT. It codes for CSASGTSGSPSTDTQYF.